The TCR beta chain under discussion was sequenced for a study of blood T cell repertoires in COVID-19. With V trimmed by 0 bases and J by 1 base, 3 bases remained unmatched. This CDR3 has 15 residues. CDR1 is SGDLS, CDR2 YYNGEE, per germline. Sequencing was performed with immunoSEQ multiplex PCR; in TCRdb, only in-frame clones are kept and a portion is missing. The data contain approximately 52,000 clones, less than 90% of them singletons. This clone was counted a few times. The clonotype originates from a human donor with active COVID-19. The donor label of this sample is uncertain. The rearrangement uses TRBV9 and TRBJ1-1; TRBD1 aligns across 7 bases. Sequencing used peripheral blood. The DNA for the CDR3 is TGTGCCAGCAGCGTAGAGGGGACAGCGAACACTGAAGCTTTCTTT. Translated: CASSVEGTANTEAFF.